This T cell receptor beta chain derives from a study of cytomegalovirus exposure and HLA in healthy donors. Looking at the study overall: An earlier analysis found 120 million or so unique TCR beta sequences from about 190 million T cells.

General study points: Earlier results showed most TCR beta V segments being productive about 90% or about 30% of the time.

Points on this clone: What it binds is not known.

Per the germline V gene, CDR1 is SGHAT and CDR2 is FQNNGV. Trimming took 3 bases from V and 7 from J, leaving 13 bases between them. This CDR3 comprises 14 residues. 60 Vbeta and 13 Jbeta primers were used in PCR. Clones were read by immunoSEQ multiplex PCR, and TCRdb kept only the in-frame ones, dropping some. The sample lists roughly 200,000 clones; 77% were seen once. The source material was PBMCs. The V gene is TRBV11-2, the J gene TRBJ2-1, with D tentatively TRBD2 (5 bases). This TCR was sampled from an older woman in good health and CMV-seropositive. CDR3 sequence (DNA): TGTGCCAGCAGCTTCTCGGGAACGAAAAATGAGCAGTTCTTC. It is translated as CASSFSGTKNEQFF. The variable domain in full, completed from reference TRBV11-2 and TRBJ2-1, reads EAGVAQSPRYKIIEKRQSVAFWCNPISGHATLYWYQQILGQGPKLLIQFQNNGVVDDSQLPKDRFSAERLKGVDSTLKIQPAKLEDSAVYLCASSFSGTKNEQFFGPGTRLTVL.